The 20 T cell receptor beta chains in this list originate from one sample, sequenced in a study of CD8 T cells in Susac syndrome. It was with random hexamers that roughly 0.45 to 1 ug RNA was reverse transcribed. MiXCR, applied by TCRdb to the immunoSEQ multiplex PCR reads, yields one record per CDR3 protein. The sample lists 330,000 or so distinct CDR3 sequences; approximately 90% were seen once. What was sequenced was CD8+ T cells from PBMCs. These TCRs come from a human donor with multiple sclerosis.

The chain links TRBV12-3 or TRBV12-4 to TRBJ1-5; perhaps TRBD1 as D (5 bases). V lost 5 bases to trimming and J lost 0 bases, with 20 bases between them. The length of the CDR3 is 18 residues. The CDR3 loop reads CASSGNRSTQFSNQPQHF. CDR3 sequence (DNA): TGTGCCAGCAGTGGGAACAGGTCAACACAGTTTAGCAATCAGCCCCAGCATTTT.

The chain recombines TRBV7-2 with TRBJ1-6, with 10 bases aligning to TRBD1. Germline CDR1 is SGHTA and CDR2 is FQGNSA. The CDR3 consists of 17 residues. Trimming cost V 1 base and J 9 bases; bases outside gene matches: 9. The CDR3 DNA sequence: TGTGCCAGCAGCTTAGTGCATCGACAGGGGGCCACTTCACCCCTCCACTTT. Its protein product is CASSLVHRQGATSPLHF.

V gene TRBV5-1 combines with J gene TRBJ2-1, with 7 bases lining up with TRBD2. CDR1 SGHRS and CDR2 YFSETQ come from the germline V gene. The CDR3 has 15 amino acids. V shed 4 bases and J 3 bases; nucleotides not matched to a gene: 7. The CDR3 coding sequence is TGCGCCAGCAGCGAACTAGCGCCCAGCTACAATGAGCAGTTCTTC. Encoded protein: CASSELAPSYNEQFF.

This clonotype was counted between two and nine times. This sequence joins TRBV27 and TRBJ2-1, with no clear D. CDR3 length: 15 amino acids. Trimming took 4 bases from V and 8 from J, leaving 18 bases between them. Germline CDR1 reads MNHEY; CDR2 reads SMNVEV (reference sequence). The CDR3: CASSSGDGRRDEQFF. The DNA of the CDR3 is TGTGCCAGCAGTTCAGGTGACGGAAGAAGGGATGAGCAGTTCTTC.

The chain employs TRBV4-2 and TRBJ2-2, with 7 bases that match TRBD1. From germline, CDR1 is LGHNA and CDR2 YNFKEQ. The J segment lost 7 bases and the V segment lost 1 base, leaving 15 bases of the junction unmatched. The CDR3 has 18 amino acids. CDR3 in amino acids: CASSQVRGLFTLGGELFF. CDR3 sequence (DNA): TGTGCCAGCAGCCAAGTGAGGGGGCTTTTTACGTTGGGCGGGGAGCTGTTTTTT.

The chain has TRBV6-2 or TRBV6-3 and TRBJ1-5; TRBD1 agrees at 7 bases. Germline CDR1 and CDR2: MNHEY and SVGEGT. V was clipped by 0 bases and J by 2 bases; unmatched bases: 22. The CDR3 is 22 amino acids. The DNA for the CDR3 is TGTGCCAGCAGTTACTCTTTGAGGGAAGGGGACGTTCAGGGGGTCCGCAATCAGCCCCAGCATTTT. Protein sequence: CASSYSLREGDVQGVRNQPQHF.

V gene TRBV29-1 combines with J gene TRBJ2-3, with 7 bases fitting TRBD2. The germline gives CDR1 SQVTM, CDR2 ANQGSEA. The CDR3 is 16 amino acids. Trimming cost V 4 bases and J 2 bases; bases outside gene matches: 12. The CDR3 loop is CSVAGVGRGTTDTQYF. Here the CDR3 DNA reads TGCAGCGTTGCCGGAGTAGGGCGGGGGACCACAGATACGCAGTATTTT.

This chain links TRBV27 with TRBJ2-1; D unclear. V shed 6 bases and J shed 0 bases, with 12 bases lying between them. The CDR3 loop spans 15 amino acids. Germline CDR1 is MNHEY and CDR2 is SMNVEV (reference sequence). Here the CDR3 DNA reads TGTGCCAGCAGCTATAGCCCGAGCTCCTACAATGAGCAGTTCTTC. Translating it yields CASSYSPSSYNEQFF.

The chain combines TRBV2 with TRBJ1-5; TRBD1 aligns across 9 bases. The CDR3 is made up of 15 amino acids. Germline loops: CDR1 SNHLY, CDR2 FYNNEI. Trimming cost V 6 bases and J 2 bases; bases outside gene matches: 5. In nucleotides, the CDR3 is TGTGCCAGCAGCGTGGACAGGGGAGGCAATCAGCCCCAGCATTTT. It translates to CASSVDRGGNQPQHF.

The rearrangement links TRBV6-1 to TRBJ2-7; 16 bases fit TRBD2. Germline CDR1 and CDR2: MNHNS and SASEGT. The CDR3 covers 16 residues. J was trimmed by 5 bases and V by 6 bases; bases with no gene match: 7. For the CDR3, the DNA is TGTGCCAGCAGCTCCGGGACTAGCGGGGGGGCCCACGAGCAGTACTTC. Residues: CASSSGTSGGAHEQYF.

Only one count was recorded for this clonotype. J is TRBJ2-3 and V is TRBV7-2; tentatively, D is TRBD2 (5 bases). The germline V gene encodes CDR1 SGHTA and CDR2 FQGNSA. Trimming cost V 3 bases and J 2 bases, with 12 bases left between them. The length of the CDR3 is 15 residues. This CDR3 is CASSLGVSDTDTQYF. The DNA of the CDR3 is TGTGCCAGCAGCTTGGGAGTCTCGGACACAGATACGCAGTATTTT.

This clonotype was found once. One junction end does not reproduce the germline sequence, and a read error may be involved. CDR3 in amino acids: CVSSVGIAGGEQFF. CDR3 in DNA: TGTGTCAGCAGCGTAGGAATAGCGGGAGGTGAGCAGTTCTTC. The chain combines TRBV9 with TRBJ2-1, with TRBD2 matching over 10 bases. CDR1 is SGDLS, CDR2 YYNGEE, per germline. The CDR3 spans 14 residues.

The chain employs TRBV7-2 and TRBJ2-3; D is possibly TRBD1 (5 bases). Per germline, CDR1 SGHTA and CDR2 FQGNSA. V was shortened by 7 bases and J by 0 bases, with 14 bases between the two germline ends. The CDR3 totals 15 residues. The CDR3 coding sequence is TGTGCCAGCATAAGACAGTCCAGTAGCACAGATACGCAGTATTTT. It codes for CASIRQSSSTDTQYF.

A note on this clonotype: At one boundary the junction diverges from the germline segment, which might be a read error. This rearrangement joins TRBV9 to TRBJ2-1; 8 bases are shared with TRBD1. Germline V gives CDR1 SGDLS, CDR2 YYNGEE. The CDR3 extends over 16 amino acids. The CDR3 coding sequence is TGTGCCAGCAGCGTACGACTCGGACAGGGCTACAATGAGCAGTCCTTC. Its protein product is CASSVRLGQGYNEQSF. The whole variable domain, remainder taken from reference TRBV9 and TRBJ2-1, is DSGVTQTPKHLITATGQRVTLRCSPRSGDLSVYWYQQSLDQGLQFLIQYYNGEERAKGNILERFSAQQFPDLHSELNLSSLELGDSALYFCASSVRLGQGYNEQSFGPGTRLTVL.

CDR3 in amino acids: CASSTGLGNQPQHF. Written as DNA, the CDR3 is TGTGCCAGCAGTACGGGTCTCGGCAATCAGCCCCAGCATTTT. The chain links TRBV27 to TRBJ1-5; D is unclear. Trimming stripped 5 bases from V and 2 bases from J, with 10 bases between. This CDR3 spans 14 amino acids. CDR1 and CDR2 (germline): MNHEY, SMNVEV (reference sequence).

The chain employs TRBV6-2 or TRBV6-3 and TRBJ2-1; TRBD2 aligns across 7 bases. V shed 4 bases, J shed 0 bases, and the junction held 6 bases outside the gene matches. Germline CDR1 and CDR2: MNHEY and SVGEGT. The CDR3 consists of 16 residues. CDR3 loop: CASSFLAGGSYNEQFF. CDR3 sequence (DNA): TGTGCCAGCAGTTTTTTAGCGGGTGGCTCCTACAATGAGCAGTTCTTC.

The chain recombines TRBV7-9 with TRBJ2-5; perhaps TRBD1 as D (6 bases). This CDR3 region has 16 residues. V was pared by 5 bases and J by 2 bases, with 18 bases between. The germline V gene has CDR1 SEHNR and CDR2 FQNEAQ (reference sequence). CDR3 DNA sequence: TGTGCCAGCAGCCATCATAAGGAACAGGGTCAAGAGACCCAGTACTTC. Protein: CASSHHKEQGQETQYF.

The chain combines TRBV12-3 or TRBV12-4 with TRBJ2-1, with TRBD2 matching over 9 bases. The CDR3 spans 16 residues. J was trimmed by 0 bases and V by 3 bases; bases with no gene match: 3. CDR3 bases: TGTGCCAGCAGTTTTAGCGGGAGTGGCTCCTACAATGAGCAGTTCTTC. Translation gives CASSFSGSGSYNEQFF.

The chain employs TRBV24-1 and TRBJ2-2, with TRBD2 matching 11 bases. CDR1 and CDR2 (germline): KGHDR, SFDVKD. J lost 1 base, V lost 4 bases, and 4 bases had no gene match. The CDR3 has 17 residues. Here the CDR3 reads CATSDPGLAENTGELFF. The CDR3 nucleotides read TGTGCCACCAGTGACCCGGGACTAGCGGAGAACACCGGGGAGCTGTTTTTT.

The chain is built from TRBV13 and TRBJ2-1, with a weak D call TRBD2 (6 bases). Germline V gene sequence: CDR1 PRHDT, CDR2 FYEKMQ (reference sequence). V was cut by 5 bases and J by 7 bases, with 15 bases left in between. There are 14 residues in the CDR3. CDR3 amino acids: CASSPHRDFNEQFF. CDR3 nucleotides: TGTGCCAGCAGCCCCCACCGGGACTTTAATGAGCAGTTCTTC.